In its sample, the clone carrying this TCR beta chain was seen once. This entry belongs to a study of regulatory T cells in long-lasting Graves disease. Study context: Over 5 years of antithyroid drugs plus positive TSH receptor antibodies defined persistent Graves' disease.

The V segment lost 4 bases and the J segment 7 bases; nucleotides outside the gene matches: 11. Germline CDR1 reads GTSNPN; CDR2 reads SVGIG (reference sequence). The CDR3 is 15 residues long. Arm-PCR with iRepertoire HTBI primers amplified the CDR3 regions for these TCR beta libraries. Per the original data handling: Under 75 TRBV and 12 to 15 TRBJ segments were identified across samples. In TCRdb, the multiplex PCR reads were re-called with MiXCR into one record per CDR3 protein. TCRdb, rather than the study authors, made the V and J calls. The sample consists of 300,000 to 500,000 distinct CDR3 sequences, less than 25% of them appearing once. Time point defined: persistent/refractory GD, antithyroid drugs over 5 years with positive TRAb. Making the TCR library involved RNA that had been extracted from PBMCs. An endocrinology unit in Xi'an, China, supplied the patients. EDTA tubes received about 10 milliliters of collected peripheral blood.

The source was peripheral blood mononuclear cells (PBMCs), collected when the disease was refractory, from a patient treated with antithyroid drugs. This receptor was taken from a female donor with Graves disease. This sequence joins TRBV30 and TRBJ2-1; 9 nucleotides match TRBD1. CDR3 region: CAWNNEGQGVNEQFF. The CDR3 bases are TGTGCCTGGAACAACGAGGGACAGGGAGTGAATGAGCAGTTCTTC.